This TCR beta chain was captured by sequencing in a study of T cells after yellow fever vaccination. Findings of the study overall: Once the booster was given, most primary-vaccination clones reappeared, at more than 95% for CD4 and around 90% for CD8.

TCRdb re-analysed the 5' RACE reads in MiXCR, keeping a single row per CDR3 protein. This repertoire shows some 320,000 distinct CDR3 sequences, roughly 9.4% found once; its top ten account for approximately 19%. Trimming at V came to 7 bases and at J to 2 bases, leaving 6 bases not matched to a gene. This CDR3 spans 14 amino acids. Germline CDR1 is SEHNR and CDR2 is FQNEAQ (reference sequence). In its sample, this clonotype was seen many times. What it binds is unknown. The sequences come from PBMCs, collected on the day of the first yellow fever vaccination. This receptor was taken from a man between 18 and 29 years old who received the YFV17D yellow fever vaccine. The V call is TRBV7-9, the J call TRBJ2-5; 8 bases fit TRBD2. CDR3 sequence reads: CASIQRGLQETQYF. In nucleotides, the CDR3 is TGTGCCAGCATCCAGCGGGGGTTACAAGAGACCCAGTACTTC.